The T cell receptor (beta chain) under discussion was sequenced for a study of shared clonotypes between healthy human individuals. Clones were sequenced by immunoSEQ multiplex PCR, and TCRdb holds only the in-frame ones, with some missing. The sample yields around 2,000,000 clones, approximately 95% seen once. Germline-derived CDR1 and CDR2 are LGHNT and FRNRAP. Trimming cost V 6 bases and J 0 bases; bases outside gene matches: 2. CDR3 length equals 14 residues. The chain employs TRBV12-5 and TRBJ2-4; 7 bases map to TRBD1. This TCR derives from a man aged 18 to 35 in good health. Sequencing input: naive CD4+ T cells sorted from blood. Noted subset: CD45RA+ positively selected. CDR3 nucleotide sequence: TGTGCTAGTGGCACAGGGGTAGCCAAAAACATTCAGTACTTC. The encoded protein is CASGTGVAKNIQYF. The entire variable domain, with the rest obtained from reference TRBV12-5 and TRBJ2-4, is as follows: DARVTQTPRHKVTEMGQEVTMRCQPILGHNTVFWYRQTMMQGLELLAYFRNRAPLDDSGMPKDRFSAEMPDATLATLKIQPSEPRDSAVYFCASGTGVAKNIQYFGAGTRLSVL.